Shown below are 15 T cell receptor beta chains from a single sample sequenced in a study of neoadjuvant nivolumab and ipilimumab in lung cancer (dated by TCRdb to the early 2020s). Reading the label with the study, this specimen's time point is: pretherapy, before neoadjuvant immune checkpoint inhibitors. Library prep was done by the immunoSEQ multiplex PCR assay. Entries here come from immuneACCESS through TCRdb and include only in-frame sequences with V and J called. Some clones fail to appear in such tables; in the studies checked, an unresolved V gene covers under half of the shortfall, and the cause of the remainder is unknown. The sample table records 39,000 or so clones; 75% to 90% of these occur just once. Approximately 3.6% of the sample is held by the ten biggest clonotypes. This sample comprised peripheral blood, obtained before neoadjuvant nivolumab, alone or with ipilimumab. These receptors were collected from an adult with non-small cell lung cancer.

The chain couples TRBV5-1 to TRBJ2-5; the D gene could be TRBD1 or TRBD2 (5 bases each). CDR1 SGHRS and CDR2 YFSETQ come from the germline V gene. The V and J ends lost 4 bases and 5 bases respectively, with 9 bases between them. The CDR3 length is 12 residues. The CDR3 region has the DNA TGCGCCAGCAGCGAGGGGATTGAGACCCAGTACTTC. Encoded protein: CASSEGIETQYF.

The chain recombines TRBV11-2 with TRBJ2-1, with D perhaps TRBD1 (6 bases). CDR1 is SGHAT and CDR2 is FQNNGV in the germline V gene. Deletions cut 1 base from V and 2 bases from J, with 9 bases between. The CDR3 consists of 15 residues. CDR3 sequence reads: CASSLVQGPYNEQFF. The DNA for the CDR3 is TGTGCCAGCAGCTTAGTGCAGGGGCCCTACAATGAGCAGTTCTTC.

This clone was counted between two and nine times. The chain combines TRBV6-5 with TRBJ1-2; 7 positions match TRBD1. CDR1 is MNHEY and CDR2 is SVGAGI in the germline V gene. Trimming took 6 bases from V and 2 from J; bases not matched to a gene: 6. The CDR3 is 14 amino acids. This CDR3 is CASSPGTANYGYTF. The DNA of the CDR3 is TGTGCCAGCAGCCCCGGGACAGCAAACTATGGCTACACCTTC.

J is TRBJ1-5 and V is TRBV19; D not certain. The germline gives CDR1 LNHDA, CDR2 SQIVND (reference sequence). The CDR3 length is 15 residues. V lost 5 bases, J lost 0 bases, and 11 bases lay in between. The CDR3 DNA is TGTGCCAGTAGTCCCGACGGTAATAGCAATCAGCCCCAGCATTTT. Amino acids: CASSPDGNSNQPQHF.

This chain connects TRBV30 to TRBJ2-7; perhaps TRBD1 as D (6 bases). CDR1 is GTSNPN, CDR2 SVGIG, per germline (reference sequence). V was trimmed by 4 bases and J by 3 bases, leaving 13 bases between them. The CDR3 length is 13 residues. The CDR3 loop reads CAWMGAPYYEQYF. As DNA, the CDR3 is TGTGCCTGGATGGGGGCGCCCTACTACGAGCAGTACTTC.

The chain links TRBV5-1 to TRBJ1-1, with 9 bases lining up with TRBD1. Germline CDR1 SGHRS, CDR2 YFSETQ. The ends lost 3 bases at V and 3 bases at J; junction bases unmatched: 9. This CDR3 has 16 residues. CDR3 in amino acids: CASSSETGGADTEAFF. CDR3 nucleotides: TGCGCCAGCAGCTCGGAAACAGGGGGCGCGGACACTGAAGCTTTCTTT.

The CDR3 DNA sequence: TGTGCCAGCAGCTTGGTAGCTACCCGCACAGATACGCAGTATTTT. Its protein is CASSLVATRTDTQYF. This rearrangement joins TRBV7-2 to TRBJ2-3; unclear D gene. V was pared by 3 bases and J by 1 base, with 11 bases between. The length of the CDR3 is 15 residues. Per the germline V gene, CDR1 is SGHTA and CDR2 is FQGNSA. Based on the CDR3 plus reference TRBV7-2 and TRBJ2-3, the full variable domain is GAGVSQSPSNKVTEKGKDVELRCDPISGHTALYWYRQSLGQGLEFLIYFQGNSAPDKSGLPSDRFSAERTGGSVSTLTIQRTQQEDSAVYLCASSLVATRTDTQYFGPGTRLTVL.

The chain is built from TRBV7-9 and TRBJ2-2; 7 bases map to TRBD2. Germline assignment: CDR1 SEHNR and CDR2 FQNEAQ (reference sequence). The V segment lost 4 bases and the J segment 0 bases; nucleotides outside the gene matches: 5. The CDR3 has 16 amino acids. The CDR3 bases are TGTGCCAGCAGCTATGGGGGACTACCGAACACCGGGGAGCTGTTTTTT. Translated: CASSYGGLPNTGELFF.

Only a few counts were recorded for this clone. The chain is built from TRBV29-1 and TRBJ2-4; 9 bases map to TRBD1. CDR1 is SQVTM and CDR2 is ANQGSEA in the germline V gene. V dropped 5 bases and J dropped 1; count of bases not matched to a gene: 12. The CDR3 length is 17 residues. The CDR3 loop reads CSVPSGTGNHAKNIQYF. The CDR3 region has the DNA TGCAGCGTTCCCTCCGGGACAGGGAATCATGCCAAAAACATTCAGTACTTC. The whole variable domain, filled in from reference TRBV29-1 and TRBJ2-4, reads SAVISQKPSRDICQRGTSLTIQCQVDSQVTMMFWYRQQPGQSLTLIATANQGSEATYESGFVIDKFPISRPNLTFSTLTVSNMSPEDSSIYLCSVPSGTGNHAKNIQYFGAGTRLSVL.

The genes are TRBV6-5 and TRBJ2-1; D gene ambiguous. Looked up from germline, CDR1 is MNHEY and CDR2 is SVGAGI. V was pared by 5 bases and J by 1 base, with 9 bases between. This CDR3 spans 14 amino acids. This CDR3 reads CASSPKYSYNEQFF. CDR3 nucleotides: TGTGCCAGCAGTCCTAAGTATTCCTACAATGAGCAGTTCTTC.

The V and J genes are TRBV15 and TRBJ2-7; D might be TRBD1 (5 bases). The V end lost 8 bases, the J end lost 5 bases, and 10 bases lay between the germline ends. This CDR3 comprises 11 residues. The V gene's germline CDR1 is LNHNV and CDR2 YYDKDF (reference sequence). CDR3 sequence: CATASTDEQYF. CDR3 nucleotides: TGTGCCACCGCCTCGACAGACGAGCAGTACTTC.

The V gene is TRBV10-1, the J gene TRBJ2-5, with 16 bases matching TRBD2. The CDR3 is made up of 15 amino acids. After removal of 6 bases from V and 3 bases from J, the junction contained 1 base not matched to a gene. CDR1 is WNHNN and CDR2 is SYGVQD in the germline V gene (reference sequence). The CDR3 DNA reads TGCGCCAGCAGCGGGACTAGCGGGAGGGAAGAGACCCAGTACTTC. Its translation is CASSGTSGREETQYF.

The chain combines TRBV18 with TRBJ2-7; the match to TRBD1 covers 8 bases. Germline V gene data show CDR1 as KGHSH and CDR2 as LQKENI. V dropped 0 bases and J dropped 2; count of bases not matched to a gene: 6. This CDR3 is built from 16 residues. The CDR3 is CASSPPGQGAPYEQYF. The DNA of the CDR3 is TGTGCCAGCTCACCACCGGGGCAGGGGGCCCCCTACGAGCAGTACTTC.

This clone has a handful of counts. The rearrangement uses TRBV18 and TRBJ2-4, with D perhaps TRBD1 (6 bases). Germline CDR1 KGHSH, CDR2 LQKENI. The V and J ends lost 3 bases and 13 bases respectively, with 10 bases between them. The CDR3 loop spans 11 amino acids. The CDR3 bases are TGTGCCAGCTCACCGGACAGAGGCCAGTACTTC. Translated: CASSPDRGQYF. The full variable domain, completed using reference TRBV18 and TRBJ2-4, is NAGVMQNPRHLVRRRGQEARLRCSPMKGHSHVYWYRQLPEEGLKFMVYLQKENIIDESGMPKERFSAEFPKEGPSILRIQQVVRGDSAAYFCASSPDRGQYFGAGTRLSVL.

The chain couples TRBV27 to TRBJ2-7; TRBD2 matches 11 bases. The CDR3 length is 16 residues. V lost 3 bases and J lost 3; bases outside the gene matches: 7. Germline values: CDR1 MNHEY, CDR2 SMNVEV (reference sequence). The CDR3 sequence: CASSFFASGRNYEQYF. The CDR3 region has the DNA TGTGCCAGCAGTTTTTTCGCTAGCGGGAGGAACTACGAGCAGTACTTC.